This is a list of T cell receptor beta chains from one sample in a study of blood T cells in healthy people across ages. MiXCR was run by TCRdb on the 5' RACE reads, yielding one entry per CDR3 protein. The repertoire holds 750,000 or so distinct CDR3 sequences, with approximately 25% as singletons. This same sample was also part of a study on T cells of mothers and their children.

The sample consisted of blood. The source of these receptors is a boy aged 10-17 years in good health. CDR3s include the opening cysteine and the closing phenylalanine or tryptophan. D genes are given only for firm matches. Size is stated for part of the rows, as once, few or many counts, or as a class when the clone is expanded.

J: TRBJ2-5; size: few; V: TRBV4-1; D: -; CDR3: CASSLVPLYQETQYF; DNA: TGCGCCAGCAGCCTGGTTCCTCTATACCAAGAGACCCAGTACTTC
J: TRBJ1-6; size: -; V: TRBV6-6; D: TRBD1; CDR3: CASSDRDSPLHF; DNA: TGTGCCAGCAGCGACAGGGATTCACCCCTCCACTTT
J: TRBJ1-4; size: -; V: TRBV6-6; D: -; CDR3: CASSYSTADNEKLFF; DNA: TGTGCCAGCAGTTACTCAACAGCTGATAATGAAAAACTGTTTTTT
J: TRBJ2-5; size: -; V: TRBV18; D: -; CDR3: CASSPARFQETQYF; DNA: TGTGCCAGCTCACCTGCGAGGTTCCAAGAGACCCAGTACTTC
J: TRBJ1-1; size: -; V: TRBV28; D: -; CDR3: CASSLSTTGAFF; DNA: TGTGCCAGCAGTTTATCTACTACTGGAGCTTTCTTT
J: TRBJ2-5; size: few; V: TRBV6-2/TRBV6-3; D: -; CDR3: CASEGHQQETQYF; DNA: TGTGCCAGTGAGGGACACCAACAAGAGACCCAGTACTTC
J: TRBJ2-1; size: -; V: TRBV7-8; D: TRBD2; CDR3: CASSLDASGGPNEQFF; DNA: TGTGCCAGCAGCTTAGATGCTAGCGGGGGACCCAATGAGCAGTTCTTC
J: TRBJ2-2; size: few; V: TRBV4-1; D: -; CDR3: CASSQEGTFNTGELFF; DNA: TGCGCCAGCAGCCAAGAGGGGACTTTTAACACCGGGGAGCTGTTTTTT
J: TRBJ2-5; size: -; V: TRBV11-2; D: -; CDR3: CASSYTHTRVPEAQYF; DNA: TGTGCCAGCAGCTACACTCATACTAGAGTCCCAGAGGCCCAGTACTTC
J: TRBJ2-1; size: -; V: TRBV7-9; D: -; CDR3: CASSLRGRQDNEQFF; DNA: TGTGCCAGCAGCTTAAGGGGGAGACAGGACAATGAGCAGTTCTTC
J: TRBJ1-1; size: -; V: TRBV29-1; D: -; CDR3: CSVDVVGTLEAFF; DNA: TGCAGCGTCGACGTAGTCGGGACACTTGAAGCTTTCTTT
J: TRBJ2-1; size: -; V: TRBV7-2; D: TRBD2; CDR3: CASSSGGETYNEQFF; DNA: TGTGCCAGCTCCAGCGGGGGGGAGACCTACAATGAGCAGTTCTTC
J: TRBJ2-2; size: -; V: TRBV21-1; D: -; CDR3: CAGSMGLANITGELFF; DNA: TGTGCCGGCAGCATGGGACTAGCGAATATAACCGGGGAGCTGTTTTTT
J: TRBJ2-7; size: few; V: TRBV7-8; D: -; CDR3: CASSLDKSYEQYF; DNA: TGTGCCAGCAGCTTAGACAAGAGCTACGAGCAGTACTTC
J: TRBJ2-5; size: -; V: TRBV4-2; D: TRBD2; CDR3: CASSQDGPSGGVRTQYF; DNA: TGTGCCAGCAGCCAAGATGGTCCTAGCGGGGGGGTTAGGACCCAGTACTTC
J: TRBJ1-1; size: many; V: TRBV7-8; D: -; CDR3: CASSLVRGNTEAFF; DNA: TGTGCCAGCAGCTTAGTGAGGGGTAACACTGAAGCTTTCTTT
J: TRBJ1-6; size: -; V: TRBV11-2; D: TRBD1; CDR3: CASSQNRGSYNSPLHF; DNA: TGTGCCAGCAGCCAAAACAGGGGCTCCTATAATTCACCCCTCCACTTT
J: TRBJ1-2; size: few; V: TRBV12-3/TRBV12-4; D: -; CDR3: CASSLIRGQPDGYTF; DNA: TGTGCCAGCAGTTTGATCCGTGGACAACCAGATGGCTACACCTTC
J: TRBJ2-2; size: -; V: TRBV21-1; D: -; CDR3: CAILGSSGELFF; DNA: TGTGCCATCCTAGGGAGTTCCGGGGAGCTGTTTTTT
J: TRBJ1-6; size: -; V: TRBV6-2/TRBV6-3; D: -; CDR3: CASSYSTGWSPLHF; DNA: TGTGCCAGCAGTTACTCGACCGGGTGGTCACCCCTCCACTTT
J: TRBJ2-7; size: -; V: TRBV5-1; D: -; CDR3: CASSTGQTFYEQYF; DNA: TGCGCCAGCAGCACAGGACAGACCTTCTACGAGCAGTACTTC
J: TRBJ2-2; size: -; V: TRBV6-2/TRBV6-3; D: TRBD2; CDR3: CASSYLGLAGGPGELFF; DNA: TGTGCCAGCAGTTACTTGGGACTAGCGGGAGGGCCCGGGGAGCTGTTTTTT
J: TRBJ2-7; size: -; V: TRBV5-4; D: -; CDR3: CASGPGGGFNEQYF; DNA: TGTGCCAGCGGCCCAGGGGGGGGTTTCAACGAGCAGTACTTC